Sequencing of this T cell receptor (beta chain) was carried out in a study of identical twins. TCRdb redid the calling of the 5' RACE reads with MiXCR, one entry per CDR3 protein. The sample has fewer than 800,000 distinct CDR3 sequences, about 7% seen once. This clonotype was seen ten or more times. As yet, its antigen is unknown. Trimming cost V 1 base and J 4 bases; bases outside gene matches: 4. The CDR3 runs to 14 residues. Germline V lookup: CDR1 SQVTM, CDR2 ANQGSEA. Study-level results: Conclusions leaned on cross-sectional statistical analysis and did not track the same donors over time. Models underpredicted monozygotic twin sharing of out-of-frame TCR alpha.

These same data were also listed under a study on yellow fever vaccine responses in identical twins.

Material for sequencing was PBMCs. The TCR originated in a woman in her late teens or twenties in good health. The chain couples TRBV29-1 to TRBJ2-1; 7 nucleotides line up with TRBD2. The CDR3 sequence is CSVEGGRGYNEQFF. The CDR3 coding sequence is TGCAGCGTTGAAGGCGGGAGAGGGTACAATGAGCAGTTCTTC.